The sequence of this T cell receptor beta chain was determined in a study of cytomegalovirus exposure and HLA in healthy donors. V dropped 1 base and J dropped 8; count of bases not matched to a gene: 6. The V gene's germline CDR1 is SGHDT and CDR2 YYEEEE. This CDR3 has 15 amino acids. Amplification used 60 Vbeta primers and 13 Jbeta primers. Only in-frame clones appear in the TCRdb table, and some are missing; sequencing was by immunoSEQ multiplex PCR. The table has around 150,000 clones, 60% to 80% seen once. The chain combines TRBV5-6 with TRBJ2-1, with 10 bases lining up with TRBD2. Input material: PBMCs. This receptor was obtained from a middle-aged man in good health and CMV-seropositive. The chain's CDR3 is CASSLSGGAYYEQFF. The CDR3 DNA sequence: TGTGCCAGCAGCTTGAGCGGGGGGGCCTATTATGAGCAGTTCTTC.